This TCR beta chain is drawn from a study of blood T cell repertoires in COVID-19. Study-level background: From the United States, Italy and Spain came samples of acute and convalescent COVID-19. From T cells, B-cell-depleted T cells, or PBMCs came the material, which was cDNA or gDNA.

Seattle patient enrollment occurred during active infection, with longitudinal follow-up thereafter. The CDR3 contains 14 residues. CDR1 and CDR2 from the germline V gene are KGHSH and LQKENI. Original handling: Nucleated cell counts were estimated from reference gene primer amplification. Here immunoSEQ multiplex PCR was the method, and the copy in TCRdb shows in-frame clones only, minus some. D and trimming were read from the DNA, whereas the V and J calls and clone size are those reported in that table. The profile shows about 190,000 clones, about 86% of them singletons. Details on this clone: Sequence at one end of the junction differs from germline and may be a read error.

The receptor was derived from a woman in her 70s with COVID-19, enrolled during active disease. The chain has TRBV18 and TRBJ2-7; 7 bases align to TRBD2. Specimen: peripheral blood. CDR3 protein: CASSPREDTAEQYF. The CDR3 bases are TGTGCCAGCTCCCCACGGGAGGATACGGCCGAGCAGTACTTC.